The table lists the clone carrying this T cell receptor (beta chain) with a count of one. From blood CD8+ and CD4+ T cells, the TCR beta chain was sequenced. This record comes from a study of CD8 T cells in Susac syndrome. The CDR3 contains 13 residues. Trimming took 6 bases from V and 8 from J, leaving 14 bases between them. CDR1 is MNHEY and CDR2 is SMNVEV in the germline V gene (reference sequence). With random hexamers, reverse transcription was performed on roughly 0.45 to 1 ug of RNA. TCRdb fed the immunoSEQ multiplex PCR reads into MiXCR, producing one record per CDR3 protein. The data show 95,000 to 150,000 distinct CDR3 sequences, 85% to 95% seen once.

The sequenced sample consisted of CD8+ T cells from PBMCs. The V and J genes are TRBV27 and TRBJ2-4; tentatively, D is TRBD2 (6 bases). This TCR was recovered from a human donor with multiple sclerosis. Here the CDR3 DNA reads TGTGCCAGCAGCTGGGGGACTTGGGACATTCAGTACTTC. It yields the protein CASSWGTWDIQYF.